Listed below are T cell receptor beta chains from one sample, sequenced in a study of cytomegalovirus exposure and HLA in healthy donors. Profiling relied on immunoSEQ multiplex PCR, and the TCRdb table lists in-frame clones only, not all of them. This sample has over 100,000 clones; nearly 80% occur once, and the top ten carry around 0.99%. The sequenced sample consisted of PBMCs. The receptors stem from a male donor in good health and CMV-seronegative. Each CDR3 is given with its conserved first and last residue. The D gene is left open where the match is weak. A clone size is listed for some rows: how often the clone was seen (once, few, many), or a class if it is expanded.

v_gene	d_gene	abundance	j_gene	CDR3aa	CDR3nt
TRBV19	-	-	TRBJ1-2	CASSIDAGAGVGYTF	TGTGCCAGTAGTATAGATGCAGGGGCCGGAGTGGGCTACACCTTC
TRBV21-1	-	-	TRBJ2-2	CASSTKSSRRAPRGELFF	TGTGCCAGCAGCACCAAAAGTTCGCGGAGGGCCCCCCGCGGGGAGCTGTTTTTT
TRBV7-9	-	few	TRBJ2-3	CASSSGTHSTDTQYF	TGTGCCAGCAGCTCCGGGACTCACAGCACAGATACGCAGTATTTT
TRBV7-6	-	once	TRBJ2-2	CASTLRGTGELFF	TGTGCCAGCACCCTCAGGGGCACCGGGGAGCTGTTTTTT
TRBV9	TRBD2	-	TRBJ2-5	CASSVSGGASETQYF	TGTGCCAGCAGCGTTAGCGGGGGGGCTTCAGAGACCCAGTACTTC
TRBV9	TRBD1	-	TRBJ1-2	CASSGYLGTERDYGYTF	TGTGCCAGCAGCGGATACCTTGGGACAGAACGGGACTATGGCTACACCTTC
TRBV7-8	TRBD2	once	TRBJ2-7	CASSIAGGSSYEQYF	TGTGCCAGCAGTATCGCGGGGGGGAGCTCCTACGAGCAGTACTTC
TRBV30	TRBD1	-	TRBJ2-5	CAWSGTGRETQYF	TGTGCCTGGAGTGGGACAGGGCGAGAGACCCAGTACTTC
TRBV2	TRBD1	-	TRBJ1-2	CASSEVPGGTYGYTF	TGTGCCAGCAGTGAAGTTCCAGGGGGAACCTATGGCTACACCTTC
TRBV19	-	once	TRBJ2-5	CASSVPGAPEETQYF	TGTGCCAGTAGTGTACCTGGGGCGCCTGAAGAGACCCAGTACTTC
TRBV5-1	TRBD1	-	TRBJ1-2	CASSWDRANEGYTF	TGCGCCAGCAGCTGGGACAGGGCCAATGAAGGCTACACCTTC
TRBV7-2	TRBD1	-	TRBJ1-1	CASSSDGQARAEAFF	TGTGCCAGCAGCTCCGACGGACAGGCAAGAGCTGAAGCTTTCTTT
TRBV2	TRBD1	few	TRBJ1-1	CASSLDRGNAEAFF	TGTGCCAGCAGTCTCGACAGGGGAAATGCTGAAGCTTTCTTT
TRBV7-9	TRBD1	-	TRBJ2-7	CSSSPRGTRGPRTYEQYF	TGTTCCAGCAGCCCTAGAGGGACGAGGGGGCCCCGAACCTACGAGCAGTACTTC
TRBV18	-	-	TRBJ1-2	CASSPSGGGVNYGYTF	TGTGCCAGCTCACCGTCCGGGGGGGGAGTTAACTATGGCTACACCTTC
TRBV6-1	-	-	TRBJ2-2	CASSGGGAITGELFF	TGTGCCAGCAGTGGGGGCGGGGCGATCACCGGGGAGCTGTTTTTT
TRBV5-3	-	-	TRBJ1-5	CARSFISCQADQPQHF	TGTGCCAGAAGCTTTATATCTTGCCAGGCCGATCAGCCCCAGCATTTT
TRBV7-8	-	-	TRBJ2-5	CASARGAYAPQETQYF	TGTGCCAGCGCAAGAGGAGCTTATGCCCCCCAAGAGACCCAGTACTTC
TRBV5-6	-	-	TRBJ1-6	CASSFGNRDNSPLHF	TGTGCCAGCAGTTTTGGGAACAGGGATAATTCACCCCTCCACTTT
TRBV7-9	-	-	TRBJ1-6	CASSPYQNREGSPLHF	TGTGCCAGCAGTCCATACCAGAACAGGGAGGGATCACCCCTCCACTTT
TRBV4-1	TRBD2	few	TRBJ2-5	CASSQDLGSAGGGTQYF	TGCGCCAGCAGCCAAGATCTGGGGTCTGCGGGAGGGGGGACCCAGTACTTC
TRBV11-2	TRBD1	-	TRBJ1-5	CASSSGTASNQPQHF	TGTGCCAGCAGCTCGGGGACAGCAAGCAATCAGCCCCAGCATTTT